The 17 T cell receptor beta chains below all came from one sample that was sequenced in a study of CD8 T cells in Susac syndrome. Reverse transcription of roughly 0.5 to 1 ug RNA was carried out with random hexamers. TCRdb redid the calling of the immunoSEQ multiplex PCR reads with MiXCR, one entry per CDR3 protein. The sample includes some 300,000 distinct CDR3 sequences, 65% to 90% of them seen just once. The sample was CD8+ T cells from PBMCs. These receptors all come from a human donor with multiple sclerosis.

The CDR3 DNA reads TGTGCCAGCAGTTCCCGACTGGGGACTAGCAATGAGCAGTTCTTC. Its translation: CASSSRLGTSNEQFF. V is TRBV27 and J is TRBJ2-1, with TRBD2 identical over 8 bases. CDR1 is MNHEY, CDR2 SMNVEV, per germline (reference sequence). The CDR3 spans 15 residues. Trimming cost V 4 bases and J 6 bases; bases outside gene matches: 8.

The genes are TRBV27 and TRBJ2-1, with 12 positions matching TRBD2. The CDR3 runs 17 residues. The trim removed 2 bases at V and 3 bases at J, leaving 5 bases unmatched. Germline CDR1 reads MNHEY; CDR2 reads SMNVEV (reference sequence). CDR3: CASSLLAGGGGYNEQFF. DNA of the CDR3: TGTGCCAGCAGTTTACTAGCGGGAGGGGGGGGCTACAATGAGCAGTTCTTC.

This clonotype was observed once. The chain employs TRBV6-5 and TRBJ2-1; 8 bases line up with TRBD1. The CDR3 covers 15 residues. V dropped 6 bases and J dropped 8; count of bases not matched to a gene: 12. Germline values: CDR1 MNHEY, CDR2 SVGAGI. Written as DNA, the CDR3 is TGTGCCAGCAGGGACTTGGACAGGGTCGGGGATGAGCAGTTCTTC. Translating gives CASRDLDRVGDEQFF.

This rearrangement joins TRBV5-4 to TRBJ1-6; TRBD1 is a possible D gene (5 bases). The CDR3 has 18 residues. The ends were cut back, 0 bases at V and 6 bases at J, with 19 bases in the middle. The germline gives CDR1 SGHNT, CDR2 YYREEE (reference sequence). The CDR3 region is CASSLASWAYGGNSPLHF. The CDR3 nucleotides read TGTGCCAGCAGCTTGGCGTCTTGGGCATATGGGGGTAATTCACCCCTCCACTTT.

The CDR3 loop reads CASSLRGSGRTYEQYF. Written as DNA, the CDR3 is TGTGCCAGCAGTTTACGGGGTAGCGGGAGAACCTACGAGCAGTACTTC. This sequence joins TRBV12-3 or TRBV12-4 and TRBJ2-7; 9 positions match TRBD2. This CDR3 has 16 amino acids. The V segment lost 2 bases and the J segment 2 bases; nucleotides outside the gene matches: 7.

The chain links TRBV7-9 to TRBJ2-2; D uncertain. The germline CDR1 and CDR2 sequences are SEHNR and FQNEAQ (reference sequence). The CDR3 loop spans 13 amino acids. V dropped 8 bases and J dropped 6 bases, with 13 bases sitting between them. CDR3: CASSAVSAGELFF. CDR3 nucleotides: TGTGCCAGCTCAGCCGTGTCGGCCGGGGAGCTGTTTTTT.

The chain is built from TRBV19 and TRBJ1-2; 10 bases fit TRBD1. This CDR3 comprises 13 residues. V lost 5 bases, J lost 6 bases, and 3 bases stayed unmatched. From germline, CDR1 is LNHDA and CDR2 SQIVND (reference sequence). DNA for the CDR3: TGTGCCAGTAGTTTGGGACAGGGGAATGGCTACACCTTC. This encodes CASSLGQGNGYTF.

The J gene is TRBJ2-1, the V gene TRBV7-9, with 9 bases fitting TRBD1. Germline values: CDR1 SEHNR, CDR2 FQNEAQ (reference sequence). This CDR3 is 15 amino acids long. With 5 bases clipped from V and 8 bases from J, the junction kept 10 bases outside the gene matches. In nucleotides, the CDR3 is TGTGCCAGCAGCCGTCCGGGACAGGGTAGTTATGAGCAGTTCTTC. It encodes CASSRPGQGSYEQFF.

The V and J genes are TRBV27 and TRBJ2-1; D gene uncertain. V shed 6 bases and J shed 6 bases, with 12 bases lying between them. Germline V gives CDR1 MNHEY, CDR2 SMNVEV (reference sequence). This CDR3 spans 13 amino acids. CDR3 in DNA: TGTGCCAGCAGGCCCCTTCCCCCCAATGAGCAGTTCTTC. This sequence encodes CASRPLPPNEQFF.

The chain recombines TRBV28 with TRBJ2-7; no clear D gene. CDR1 and CDR2 from the germline V gene are MDHEN and SYDVKM. The CDR3 sequence is 14 residues long. Trimming removed 7 bases from V and 2 bases from J, with 15 bases in between. CDR3 region: CASTDGSAPYEQYF. In DNA, the CDR3 is TGTGCCAGCACAGACGGATCAGCTCCCTACGAGCAGTACTTC.

V gene TRBV14 combines with J gene TRBJ2-7; no firm D call. V lost 4 bases, J lost 2 bases, and 15 bases lay in between. The CDR3 covers 15 residues. Germline V lookup: CDR1 SGHDN, CDR2 FVKESK. The CDR3 DNA sequence: TGTGCCAGCAGCCCTTTGTTGAGGAGTGCCTACGAGCAGTACTTC. This translates into CASSPLLRSAYEQYF.

The rearrangement links TRBV6-1 to TRBJ1-1; TRBD1 agrees at 7 bases. The CDR3 is made up of 14 amino acids. J was trimmed by 0 bases and V by 7 bases; bases with no gene match: 5. CDR1 is MNHNS and CDR2 is SASEGT in the germline V gene. CDR3 region: CASTNRGVNTEAFF. The CDR3 nucleotides are TGTGCCAGCACCAACAGGGGAGTGAACACTGAAGCTTTCTTT.

The V call is TRBV7-6, the J call TRBJ2-1, with TRBD2 matching 8 bases. Germline V gives CDR1 SGHVS, CDR2 FNYEAQ. This CDR3 is 15 amino acids long. V shed 2 bases, J shed 7 bases, and the junction held 7 bases outside the gene matches. The chain's CDR3 is CASSLPQREMNEQFF. The CDR3 nucleotides read TGTGCCAGCAGCTTACCCCAGCGGGAGATGAATGAGCAGTTCTTC.

The V and J genes are TRBV2 and TRBJ2-7, with 7 bases that match TRBD1. The CDR3 length is 12 residues. The germline V gene encodes CDR1 SNHLY and CDR2 FYNNEI. The V and J ends lost 6 bases and 6 bases, in that order; junction bases with no gene match: 5. The CDR3 region is CASRPGTVEQYF. DNA for the CDR3: TGTGCCAGCAGACCCGGGACAGTCGAGCAGTACTTC.

The rearrangement uses TRBV6-1 and TRBJ2-7; 8 bases map to TRBD1. Germline lookup yields CDR1 MNHNS and CDR2 SASEGT. CDR3 length equals 17 residues. Germline trimming cut 6 bases from V and 2 bases from J; bases unmatched to any gene: 15. CDR3 bases: TGTGCCAGCAGCCCTAGACAGGGGTCCGTTTTTACCTACGAGCAGTACTTC. Translated: CASSPRQGSVFTYEQYF.

This clonotype was seen more than once but under ten times. V and J are TRBV4-1 and TRBJ2-1; D is perhaps TRBD1 (5 bases). Per the germline V gene, CDR1 is MGHRA and CDR2 is YSYEKL. The CDR3 length is 16 residues. V was pared by 3 bases and J by 1 base, with 13 bases between. The CDR3 DNA reads TGCGCCAGCAGCCAGCCCAGGGATCCTTCCTACAATGAGCAGTTCTTC. It translates to CASSQPRDPSYNEQFF.

This clonotype has a handful of counts. This sequence joins TRBV29-1 and TRBJ2-7; D is unclear. CDR3 length: 11 amino acids. V was pared by 4 bases and J by 3 bases, with 7 bases between. Germline values: CDR1 SQVTM, CDR2 ANQGSEA. CDR3 DNA sequence: TGCAGCGTTGGCGTGGTCTACGAGCAGTACTTC. Its protein is CSVGVVYEQYF.